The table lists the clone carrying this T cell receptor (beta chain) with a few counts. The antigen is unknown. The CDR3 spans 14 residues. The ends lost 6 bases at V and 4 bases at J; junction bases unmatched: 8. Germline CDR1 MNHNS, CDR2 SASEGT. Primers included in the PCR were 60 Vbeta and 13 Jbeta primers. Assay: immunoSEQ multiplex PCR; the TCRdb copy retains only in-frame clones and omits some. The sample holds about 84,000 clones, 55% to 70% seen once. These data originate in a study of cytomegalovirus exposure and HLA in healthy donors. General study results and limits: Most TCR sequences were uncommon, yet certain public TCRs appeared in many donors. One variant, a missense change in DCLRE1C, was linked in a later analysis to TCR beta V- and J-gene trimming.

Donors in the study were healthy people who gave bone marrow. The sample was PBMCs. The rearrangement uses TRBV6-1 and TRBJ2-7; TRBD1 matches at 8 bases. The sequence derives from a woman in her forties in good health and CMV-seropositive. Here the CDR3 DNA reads TGTGCCAGCAGCCCCGGGACAGGAAGATACGAGCAGTACTTC. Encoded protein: CASSPGTGRYEQYF.